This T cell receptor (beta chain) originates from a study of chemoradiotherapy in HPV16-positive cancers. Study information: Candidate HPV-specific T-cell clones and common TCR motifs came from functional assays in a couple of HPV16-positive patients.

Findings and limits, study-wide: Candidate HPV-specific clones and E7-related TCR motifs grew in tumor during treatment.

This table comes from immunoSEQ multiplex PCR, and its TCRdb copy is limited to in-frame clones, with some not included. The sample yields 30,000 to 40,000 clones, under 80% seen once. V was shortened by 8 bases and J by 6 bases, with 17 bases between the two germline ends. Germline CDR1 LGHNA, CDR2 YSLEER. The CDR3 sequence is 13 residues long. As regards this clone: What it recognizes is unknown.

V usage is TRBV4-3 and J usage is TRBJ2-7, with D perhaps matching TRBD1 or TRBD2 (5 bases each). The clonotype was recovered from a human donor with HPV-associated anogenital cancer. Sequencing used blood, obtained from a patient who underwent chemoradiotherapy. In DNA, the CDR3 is TGCGCCAGCCCTAAGAAGAGGGGACCCGAGCAGTACTTC. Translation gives CASPKKRGPEQYF.